Sequencing of this T cell receptor beta chain was carried out in a study of blood T cell repertoires in COVID-19. At the level of the study: COVID-19 samples collected from the United States, Italy and Spain covered acute and convalescent phases. T cells, B-cell-depleted T cells, or PBMCs supplied cDNA or gDNA.

This CDR3 spans 13 amino acids. Germline loops: CDR1 LNHDA, CDR2 SQIVND (reference sequence). Trimming shortened V by 9 bases and J by 3 bases, and 14 bases separated the two germline ends. Per the study methods: Reference gene primers were amplified, and this amplification served to estimate nucleated cell counts. Here immunoSEQ multiplex PCR was the method, and the copy in TCRdb shows in-frame clones only, minus some. The D gene and trimming were derived from the DNA, and the V and J assignments and clone size from that table. Of 150,000 or so clones listed, about 87% are singletons. This TCR was recovered from a man aged 55-75 years with acute or convalescent COVID-19. This rearrangement joins TRBV19 to TRBJ1-1; D perhaps matches TRBD1 (6 bases). The specimen was peripheral blood. CDR3 sequence reads: CASSKGGDTEAFF. The CDR3 DNA reads TGTGCCAGCTCGAAGGGGGGGGACACTGAAGCTTTCTTT.